What follows are 28 T cell receptor beta chains derived from one specimen sequenced in a study of regulatory T cells in long-lasting Graves disease. Building the TCR beta libraries relied on iRepertoire HTBI primers, and CDR3 regions underwent Arm-PCR. TCRdb re-called the multiplex PCR reads through MiXCR, storing one row per CDR3 protein. The repertoire holds roughly 250,000 distinct CDR3 sequences, with around a sixth as singletons. Time point in this sample: newly diagnosed GD, antithyroid drugs for less than 3 months. RNA from PBMCs was the source of the TCR library. The sample also formed part of further work on T cells in Graves' hyperthyroidism and ophthalmopathy.

Sequenced material: peripheral blood mononuclear cells (PBMCs), taken at new diagnosis, from a patient treated with antithyroid drugs. All receptors come from a woman aged 25 to 45 with Graves disease.

This chain connects TRBV20-1 to TRBJ2-5; 9 nucleotides align to TRBD2. CDR3 length: 16 amino acids. Germline assignment: CDR1 DFQATT and CDR2 SNEGSKA (reference sequence). The junction had 9 bases not matched to a gene; V was cut back by 3 bases and J by 1 base. DNA for the CDR3: TGCAGTGCTAGTACGCTAAGACTAGCGGTCCAAGAGACCCAGTACTTC. Translated, it gives CSASTLRLAVQETQYF.

This clonotype was detected ten times or more. This sequence joins TRBV7-9 and TRBJ2-3, with 13 bases aligning to TRBD2. CDR3 length: 18 amino acids. CDR1 is SEHNR and CDR2 is FQNEAQ in the germline V gene (reference sequence). The trim removed 5 bases at V and 3 bases at J, leaving 11 bases unmatched. The CDR3 is CASSDPTGTSGVTDTQYF. The CDR3 nucleotides read TGTGCCAGCAGCGATCCGACCGGGACTAGCGGGGTGACAGATACGCAGTATTTT.

Note on this clonotype: Since a much larger clone is just one base distant, this may be a read error. J is TRBJ2-3 and V is TRBV12-5; 10 bases align to TRBD1. The J call may be incorrect, as the DNA end agrees better with TRBJ2-7. This CDR3 is built from 14 residues. Germline values: CDR1 LGHNT, CDR2 FRNRAP. CDR3: CASDRDRGVREQYF. The CDR3 coding sequence is TGTGCTAGTGATCGGGACAGGGGTGTAAGGGAGCAGTACTTC.

This clonotype has just a few counts. The chain recombines TRBV5-1 with TRBJ1-3, with D hard to call. The germline V and J ends were trimmed by 0 bases and 1 base, with 17 bases remaining between them. CDR3 length equals 18 residues. From germline, CDR1 is SGHRS and CDR2 YFSETQ. CDR3 in amino acids: CASSLVPKGRSSGNTIYF. The CDR3 DNA reads TGCGCCAGCAGCTTGGTTCCTAAGGGTAGATCTTCTGGAAACACCATATATTTT.

This clonotype showed up many times. The chain employs TRBV5-1 and TRBJ1-1, with D unresolved. The length of the CDR3 is 13 residues. Deletions cut 2 bases from V and 1 base from J, with 6 bases between. In germline, CDR1 is SGHRS, CDR2 YFSETQ. As DNA, the CDR3 is TGCGCCAGCAGCTTCACTACGAACACTGAAGCTTTCTTT. This translates into CASSFTTNTEAFF.

This clonotype was counted only a few times. This may be a read error, as it is one base from a much larger clone. This chain links TRBV27 with TRBJ1-1; 10 bases match TRBD1. The CDR3 extends over 14 amino acids. Germline CDR1 is MNHEY and CDR2 is SMNVEV (reference sequence). In DNA, the CDR3 is TGTACCAGCGGAAGGACAGGGGGGAACACTGAAGCTTTCTTT. It encodes CTSGRTGGNTEAFF.

This clonotype has at least ten counts. The chain recombines TRBV20-1 with TRBJ2-5; no definite D call. V was shortened by 4 bases and J by 0 bases, with 9 bases between the two germline ends. The CDR3 spans 13 residues. Looked up from germline, CDR1 is DFQATT and CDR2 is SNEGSKA (reference sequence). The CDR3 nucleotides are TGCAGTGCTACCTTACTACACCAAGAGACCCAGTACTTC. Translating it yields CSATLLHQETQYF.

The chain recombines TRBV10-3 with TRBJ2-2; maybe TRBD2 (5 bases). The germline CDR1 and CDR2 sequences are ENHRY and SYGVKD. Trimming took 3 bases from V and 1 from J, leaving 15 bases between them. This CDR3 comprises 17 residues. The CDR3 DNA sequence: TGTGCCATCAGTGATGTTGTGGGGAGCCTGAACACCGGGGAGCTGTTTTTT. It yields the protein CAISDVVGSLNTGELFF.

This clonotype was found many times. The rearrangement uses TRBV12-3 or TRBV12-4 and TRBJ1-1; 9 bases are shared with TRBD1. The J segment lost 5 bases and the V segment lost 1 base, leaving 2 bases of the junction unmatched. The CDR3 is 14 residues long. CDR3 in amino acids: CASSLETGGTEAFF. CDR3 nucleotides: TGTGCCAGCAGTTTAGAGACAGGGGGAACTGAAGCTTTCTTT.

This clonotype showed up many times. The chain is built from TRBV12-5 and TRBJ1-1; D is undetermined. Trimming removed 5 bases from V and 4 bases from J, with 5 bases in between. The CDR3 is made up of 11 amino acids. From germline, CDR1 is LGHNT and CDR2 FRNRAP. Here the CDR3 DNA reads TGTGCTAGTGGTCTCCTCACTGAAGCTTTCTTT. Its protein product is CASGLLTEAFF. The whole variable domain, filled in from reference TRBV12-5 and TRBJ1-1, reads DARVTQTPRHKVTEMGQEVTMRCQPILGHNTVFWYRQTMMQGLELLAYFRNRAPLDDSGMPKDRFSAEMPDATLATLKIQPSEPRDSAVYFCASGLLTEAFFGQGTRLTVV.

As for this clonotype: A much larger clonotype is one base distant, so this may be a read error. The CDR3 ends on some other residue instead of the conserved phenylalanine or tryptophan, so this is likely a read error. The chain is built from TRBV11-2 and TRBJ1-6; perhaps TRBD1 as D (5 bases). Per germline, CDR1 SGHAT and CDR2 FQNNGV. The CDR3 covers 17 residues. V was shortened by 5 bases and J by 7 bases, with 21 bases between the two germline ends. The CDR3 nucleotides read TGTGCCAGCAGCAGTCCGAGGGACCCTCAGGGAAATTCACCCCTCCACCTT. This codes for CASSSPRDPQGNSPLHL.

A few counts support this clonotype. The chain uses TRBV7-2 and TRBJ2-5; 14 positions agree with TRBD2. The CDR3 has 17 residues. The trim removed 5 bases at V and 5 bases at J, leaving 10 bases unmatched. Germline V gene lookup returns CDR1 SGHTA and CDR2 FQGNSA. In nucleotides, the CDR3 is TGTGCCAGCAGCCTGACTAGCGGGGGGGCCTTGGGTGAGACCCAGTACTTC. This codes for CASSLTSGGALGETQYF.

V gene TRBV24-1 combines with J gene TRBJ2-2, with a tentative D call TRBD1 (6 bases). This CDR3 is 17 amino acids long. The V end lost 3 bases, the J end lost 4 bases, and 17 bases lay between the germline ends. Looked up from germline, CDR1 is KGHDR and CDR2 is SFDVKD. As DNA, the CDR3 is TGTGCCACCAGTGATCCACAGGGAGAGGGCCCCACCGGGGAGCTGTTTTTT. Its translation is CATSDPQGEGPTGELFF.

This clonotype was picked up many times. At one of its ends the junction is not consistent with the germline gene, which may arise from a read error. The rearrangement uses TRBV5-5 and TRBJ1-2; 11 nucleotides match TRBD1. This CDR3 contains 16 residues. Germline V lookup: CDR1 SGHKS, CDR2 YYEKEE (reference sequence). The CDR3 loop reads CASSLTGTGGVDGYTF. The CDR3 bases are TGCGCCAGCAGCTTAACCGGGACAGGGGGAGTAGATGGCTACACCTTC.

This clonotype occurred many times. The V call is TRBV6-1, the J call TRBJ2-1, with 8 bases matching TRBD1. The CDR3 consists of 12 residues. The germline gives CDR1 MNHNS, CDR2 SASEGT. V was pared by 8 bases and J by 9 bases, with 6 bases of the junction left unmatched. The CDR3 region is CASGQGYAEQFF. In DNA, the CDR3 is TGTGCCAGCGGACAGGGATATGCTGAGCAGTTCTTC.

V gene TRBV20-1 combines with J gene TRBJ1-4, with TRBD1 as a possible D gene (5 bases). This CDR3 contains 13 residues. Germline V gene sequence: CDR1 DFQATT, CDR2 SNEGSKA (reference sequence). V was shortened by 0 bases and J by 6 bases, with 8 bases between the two germline ends. Here the CDR3 reads CSAREGRDEKLFF. The CDR3 coding sequence is TGCAGTGCTAGAGAGGGCAGGGATGAAAAACTGTTTTTT.

This clonotype was picked up many times. This sequence joins TRBV3-1 and TRBJ1-1; a weak D match, TRBD1 (5 bases). Germline lookup yields CDR1 LGHDT and CDR2 YNNKEL (reference sequence). CDR3 size: 12 residues. V lost 10 bases and J lost 1, with 10 bases in between. CDR3 protein: CAIGGPNTEAFF. CDR3 sequence (DNA): TGTGCCATTGGGGGTCCGAACACTGAAGCTTTCTTT.

The chain combines TRBV11-2 with TRBJ1-4, with 7 bases lining up with TRBD1. The CDR3 runs to 16 residues. The trim removed 6 bases at V and 7 bases at J, leaving 14 bases unmatched. The germline V gene has CDR1 SGHAT and CDR2 FQNNGV. CDR3 loop: CASSSSRYRGGEKLFF. CDR3 nucleotide sequence: TGTGCCAGCAGTTCTAGCCGGTACAGGGGTGGTGAAAAACTGTTTTTT. The full variable domain, its missing parts supplied by reference TRBV11-2 and TRBJ1-4, is EAGVAQSPRYKIIEKRQSVAFWCNPISGHATLYWYQQILGQGPKLLIQFQNNGVVDDSQLPKDRFSAERLKGVDSTLKIQPAKLEDSAVYLCASSSSRYRGGEKLFFGSGTQLSVL.

This clonotype has a count of ten or more. V gene TRBV6-2 or TRBV6-3 combines with J gene TRBJ1-1; D is ambiguous. CDR1 is MNHEY, CDR2 SVGEGT, per germline. Trimming removed 4 bases at V and 10 bases at J, with 13 bases between. This CDR3 is 12 amino acids long. The CDR3 DNA sequence: TGTGCCAGCAGTTCTAGCCCTGCTAGAGCTTTCTTT. It specifies CASSSSPARAFF.

Many counts were recorded for this clonotype. The V gene is TRBV12-3 or TRBV12-4, the J gene TRBJ1-1; D ambiguous. V gave up 3 bases and J gave up 1 base, with 9 bases separating them. This CDR3 spans 14 amino acids. CDR3 in DNA: TGTGCCAGCAGTTTCCGGGAAAGGAACACTGAAGCTTTCTTT. This translates into CASSFRERNTEAFF.

This clonotype has just a few counts. The chain couples TRBV13 to TRBJ1-6, with D perhaps matching TRBD1 (5 bases). This CDR3 has 14 amino acids. V gave up 3 bases and J gave up 8 bases, with 11 bases separating them. The germline V gene encodes CDR1 PRHDT and CDR2 FYEKMQ (reference sequence). As DNA, the CDR3 is TGTGCCAGCAGCTTGGGACCGATTGATTCACCCCTCCACTTT. This sequence encodes CASSLGPIDSPLHF. The entire variable domain, with the rest obtained from reference TRBV13 and TRBJ1-6, is as follows: AAGVIQSPRHLIKEKRETATLKCYPIPRHDTVYWYQQGPGQDPQFLISFYEKMQSDKGSIPDRFSAQQFSDYHSELNMSSLELGDSALYFCASSLGPIDSPLHFGNGTRLTVT.

This clonotype was seen repeatedly, ten times or more. The chain uses TRBV5-5 and TRBJ2-1, with D perhaps TRBD2 (5 bases). Germline V gene lookup returns CDR1 SGHKS and CDR2 YYEKEE (reference sequence). The CDR3 is made up of 15 amino acids. V lost 2 bases and J 6 bases, leaving 15 bases between the germline ends. For the CDR3, the DNA is TGTGCCAGCAGCTTTCCGCGGGTCCCCGCCAATGAGCAGTTCTTC. It yields the protein CASSFPRVPANEQFF.

This clonotype was observed many times. This chain uses TRBV18 with TRBJ1-2, with D possibly being TRBD1 (6 bases). CDR1 is KGHSH, CDR2 LQKENI, per germline. The CDR3 is made up of 13 amino acids. V was pared by 6 bases and J by 4 bases, with 12 bases between. The CDR3 sequence: CASSRTDRYGYTF. As DNA, the CDR3 is TGTGCCAGCTCCCGGACAGACCGCTATGGCTACACCTTC.

This clonotype was observed a single time. The chain's CDR3 is CARVWLAGRNEQFF. The CDR3 nucleotides read TGTGCCCGAGTGTGGCTAGCGGGGCGTAATGAGCAGTTCTTC. This chain connects TRBV2 to TRBJ2-1; 9 bases line up with TRBD2. Trimming removed 11 bases from V and 7 bases from J; junction bases left unmatched: 12. CDR3 length: 14 amino acids. Germline CDR1 reads SNHLY; CDR2 reads FYNNEI.

This clonotype was found many times. The chain combines TRBV2 with TRBJ2-7, with D perhaps TRBD1 or TRBD2 (5 bases each). The germline V gene has CDR1 SNHLY and CDR2 FYNNEI. There are 13 residues in the CDR3. With 6 bases removed from V and 0 bases from J, the gap between germline ends came to 9 bases. The CDR3 reads CASRGDASYEQYF. The CDR3, as DNA: TGTGCCAGCAGGGGGGACGCCTCCTACGAGCAGTACTTC.

In its sample, this clonotype was seen many times. The V gene is TRBV18, the J gene TRBJ2-1; TRBD2 aligns across 15 bases. The CDR3 covers 19 residues. CDR1 and CDR2 from the germline V gene are KGHSH and LQKENI. V was clipped by 1 base and J by 0 bases; unmatched bases: 4. For the CDR3, the DNA is TGTGCCAGCTCACCACTGGGACTAGCGGGGGGCAGCTCCTACAATGAGCAGTTCTTC. It yields the protein CASSPLGLAGGSSYNEQFF.

This clonotype was detected ten times or more. The chain combines TRBV11-2 with TRBJ1-3; D is perhaps TRBD1 (6 bases). Germline CDR1 is SGHAT and CDR2 is FQNNGV. CDR3 length: 16 amino acids. V was shortened by 6 bases and J by 2 bases, with 17 bases between the two germline ends. Written as DNA, the CDR3 is TGTGCCAGCAGACCTATCACAGGGAAGACTGGAAACACCATATATTTT. Translating it yields CASRPITGKTGNTIYF.

The rearrangement uses TRBV18 and TRBJ2-3; unclear D gene. This CDR3 is built from 15 residues. Germline CDR1 KGHSH, CDR2 LQKENI. V gave up 2 bases and J gave up 4 bases, with 13 bases separating them. The CDR3 bases are TGTGCCAGCTCACCATTCGAGACTTCCGCAGATACGCAGTATTTT. Its protein product is CASSPFETSADTQYF.